This T cell receptor (beta chain) was recorded in a study of T cells after yellow fever vaccination. This clonotype was seen at least ten times. No antigen is known for it. Germline-derived CDR1 and CDR2 are WSHSY and SAAADI. The CDR3 has 12 residues. With 3 bases removed from V and 5 bases from J, the gap between germline ends came to 7 bases. General observations from the study: Overall, a small share of clonotypes was seen in both CD4 and CD8 compartments. It was the secondary response that reached its peak faster, day 5 versus 15, but it was weaker.

TCRdb analysed the 5' RACE reads with MiXCR anew, one entry per CDR3 protein. This table holds around 320,000 distinct CDR3 sequences, approximately 11% found once. Sequenced here: CD4+ T cells sorted from PBMCs, sampled 45 days after the yellow fever booster vaccination. The V gene is TRBV10-2, the J gene TRBJ2-5; D is possibly TRBD1 (5 bases). This receptor was identified in a man younger than 30 who received the YFV17D yellow fever vaccine. The CDR3 DNA reads TGCGCCAGCAGTGAAGGGGTGGAGACCCAGTACTTC. Translation: CASSEGVETQYF.